The 7 T cell receptor beta chains below all came from one sample that was sequenced in a study of cytomegalovirus exposure and HLA in healthy donors. 60 Vbeta and 13 Jbeta primers were used in PCR. Generated by immunoSEQ multiplex PCR, the TCRdb table keeps only in-frame clones and is missing some. The data show more than 100,000 clones, with 76% seen just once and 1.5% to 2% held by the top ten. Sequenced material: PBMCs. The receptors come from a female donor in good health and CMV-seropositive.

In this sample, this clone turned up a few times. The V and J genes are TRBV13 and TRBJ2-6; no clear D gene. This CDR3 spans 16 amino acids. Germline assignment: CDR1 PRHDT and CDR2 FYEKMQ (reference sequence). Trimming shortened V by 4 bases and J by 0 bases, and 10 bases separated the two germline ends. In nucleotides, the CDR3 is TGTGCCAGCAGCTCCCAGGCATACTCTGGGGCCAACGTCCTGACTTTC. Its protein is CASSSQAYSGANVLTF.

This clone has only a few counts. V is TRBV7-9 and J is TRBJ1-3, with D unclear. Germline V gives CDR1 SEHNR, CDR2 FQNEAQ (reference sequence). CDR3 length: 12 amino acids. V was shortened by 5 bases and J by 4 bases, with 6 bases between the two germline ends. The CDR3 here is CASSLQGNTIYF. The CDR3 bases are TGTGCCAGCAGCCTACAGGGAAACACCATATATTTT.

The rearrangement links TRBV6-1 to TRBJ2-2; 10 bases map to TRBD2. CDR3 length equals 17 residues. J was trimmed by 6 bases and V by 4 bases; bases with no gene match: 11. Per the germline V gene, CDR1 is MNHNS and CDR2 is SASEGT. The CDR3 sequence: CASSGASGSGVAGELFF. In nucleotides, the CDR3 is TGTGCCAGCAGTGGAGCTAGCGGGAGTGGAGTTGCCGGGGAGCTGTTTTTT.

This clone appeared once. The V and J genes are TRBV10-2 and TRBJ2-7; 8 bases are shared with TRBD2. This CDR3 spans 15 amino acids. Trimming removed 6 bases from V and 6 bases from J; junction bases left unmatched: 13. Germline V lookup: CDR1 WSHSY, CDR2 SAAADI. CDR3 coding DNA: TGCGCCAGCAGAGAACAAGCGGGAGCGTCTCTCGAGCAGTACTTC. This encodes CASREQAGASLEQYF.

The rearrangement uses TRBV4-1 and TRBJ1-5, with unresolved D. The CDR3 sequence is 13 residues long. Germline values: CDR1 MGHRA, CDR2 YSYEKL. V dropped 4 bases and J dropped 6 bases, with 10 bases sitting between them. The CDR3 region has the DNA TGCGCCAGCAGCCCGTCCCGGGGTCAGCCCCAGCATTTT. Its translation: CASSPSRGQPQHF.

This clone was recorded once. This sequence joins TRBV19 and TRBJ2-7, with D possibly TRBD1 on 5 matching bases. The V gene's germline CDR1 is LNHDA and CDR2 SQIVND (reference sequence). The CDR3 is made up of 13 amino acids. Trimming left V 3 bases short and J 5 bases short, with 11 bases between. Here the CDR3 reads CASSILGADEQYF. CDR3 DNA sequence: TGTGCCAGTAGTATTTTAGGGGCTGACGAGCAGTACTTC.

This clone was seen a single time. The junction shows a germline mismatch at one end, possibly a read error. The rearrangement uses TRBV7-9 and TRBJ1-6; 9 bases match TRBD1. Germline V gene sequence: CDR1 SEHNR, CDR2 FQNEAQ (reference sequence). CDR3 length equals 14 residues. The DNA for the CDR3 is TGTTCCAGCAGCCCCGGACAGGGGAATTCACCCCTCCACTTT. Residues: CSSSPGQGNSPLHF.